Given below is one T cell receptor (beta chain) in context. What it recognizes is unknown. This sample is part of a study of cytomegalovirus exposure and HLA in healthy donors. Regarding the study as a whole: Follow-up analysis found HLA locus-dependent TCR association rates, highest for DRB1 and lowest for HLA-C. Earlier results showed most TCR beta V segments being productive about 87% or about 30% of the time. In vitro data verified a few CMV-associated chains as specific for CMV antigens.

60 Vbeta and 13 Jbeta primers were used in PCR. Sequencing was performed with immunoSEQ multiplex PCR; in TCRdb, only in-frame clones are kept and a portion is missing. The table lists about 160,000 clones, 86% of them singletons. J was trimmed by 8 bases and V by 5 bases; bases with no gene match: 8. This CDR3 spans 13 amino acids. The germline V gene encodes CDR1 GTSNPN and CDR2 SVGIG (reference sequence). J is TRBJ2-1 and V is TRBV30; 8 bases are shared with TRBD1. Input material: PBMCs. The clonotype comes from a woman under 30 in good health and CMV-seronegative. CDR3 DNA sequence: TGTGCCTGGGAAATCCAGGGGGCACATGAGCAGTTCTTC. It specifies CAWEIQGAHEQFF.